This T cell receptor (beta chain) was observed in a study of T cell responses to AZD1222 COVID-19 vaccine. Turning to the study itself: Pooled together were second doses at about 4 or about 12 weeks. Notes on the study in general: White British ancestry dominated among donors, who included more females, and clonal diversity was possibly underestimated. Spike-spanning, vaccine-associated CD4 TCRs were dominant at 160-218 and 743-854. Baseline serology detected seropositivity in only five to seven AZD1222 recipients.

Note on this clone: Its antigen is unidentified.

Data came from immunoSEQ multiplex PCR; TCRdb stores just in-frame clones and leaves some out. The sample lists around 89,000 clones, roughly 88% occurring once. V dropped 8 bases and J dropped 9; count of bases not matched to a gene: 7. Germline-derived CDR1 and CDR2 are SNHLY and FYNNEI. This CDR3 contains 13 residues. The sequence was obtained from an adult in good health. This rearrangement joins TRBV2 to TRBJ1-6; 7 bases fit TRBD1. The starting material was peripheral blood, obtained on day 0 of AZD1222 vaccination. The CDR3 protein is CASGRDSISPLHF. The CDR3 DNA is TGTGCCAGCGGCCGGGACAGCATTTCACCCCTCCACTTT.